A single sample is the source of the 9 T cell receptor beta chains below, sequenced in a study of cytomegalovirus exposure and HLA in healthy donors. 60 Vbeta and 13 Jbeta primers were used in PCR. Only in-frame clones appear in the TCRdb table, and some are missing; sequencing was by immunoSEQ multiplex PCR. This repertoire shows fewer than 200,000 clones, less than 90% found once; its top ten account for around 0.21%. Material for sequencing was PBMCs. The receptors here all came from a girl under three years old in good health and CMV-seronegative.

The chain has TRBV7-2 and TRBJ2-7; D is unresolved. Trimming removed 5 bases from V and 4 bases from J, with 15 bases in between. Germline V gives CDR1 SGHTA, CDR2 FQGNSA. The CDR3 has 14 residues. In nucleotides, the CDR3 is TGTGCCAGCAGCAGATCCGGTACGCTGTACGAGCAGTACTTC. Protein: CASSRSGTLYEQYF.

Regarding this clone: An end of the junction does not agree with germline; a read error may underlie this. The J gene is TRBJ2-7, the V gene TRBV7-9; the D gene is possibly TRBD2 (5 bases). The CDR3 is 11 amino acids. Germline V gene sequence: CDR1 SEHNR, CDR2 FQNEAQ (reference sequence). The CDR3 region is CSSSSGYEQYF. The CDR3 coding sequence is TGTTCCAGCAGCTCGGGGTACGAGCAGTACTTC.

V and J are TRBV5-1 and TRBJ1-1, with D possibly matching TRBD1 (5 bases). This CDR3 spans 12 amino acids. The V gene's germline CDR1 is SGHRS and CDR2 YFSETQ. Trimming stripped 7 bases from V and 3 bases from J, with 10 bases between. CDR3 DNA: TGCGCCAGCTCGGAAGGGGACACTGAAGCTTTCTTT. Translating gives CASSEGDTEAFF.

The chain joins TRBV6-1 to TRBJ2-3, with D possibly TRBD1 on 5 matching bases. Germline CDR1 is MNHNS and CDR2 is SASEGT. The CDR3 has 14 amino acids. V dropped 1 base and J dropped 4 bases, with 9 bases sitting between them. CDR3 loop: CASSEVDIADTQYF. DNA for the CDR3: TGTGCCAGCAGTGAAGTGGACATAGCAGATACGCAGTATTTT.

The chain couples TRBV6-1 to TRBJ1-5, with D unresolved. Germline V CDR1 and CDR2: MNHNS, SASEGT. The CDR3 extends over 15 amino acids. V lost 4 bases, J lost 6 bases, and 16 bases lay in between. CDR3 bases: TGTGCCAGCAGTGCGGCCCGGGAGGGTAGTCAGCCCCAGCATTTT. Translating it yields CASSAAREGSQPQHF.

The chain has TRBV6-1 and TRBJ1-2; D may be TRBD1 (5 bases). V was pared by 4 bases and J by 0 bases, with 9 bases between. Germline loops: CDR1 MNHNS, CDR2 SASEGT. This CDR3 is built from 14 residues. CDR3 coding DNA: TGTGCCAGCAGTGGTCCGGGGGCTAACTATGGCTACACCTTC. This codes for CASSGPGANYGYTF.

This clone has more than one count but fewer than ten. The chain combines TRBV5-4 with TRBJ1-6; perhaps TRBD1 as D (6 bases). V was pared by 9 bases and J by 7 bases, with 14 bases between. This CDR3 is 13 amino acids long. Germline lookup yields CDR1 SGHNT and CDR2 YYREEE (reference sequence). CDR3 DNA sequence: TGTGCCACCTCAGGGGAGTGGAATTCACCCCTCCACTTT. The encoded protein is CATSGEWNSPLHF.

The chain links TRBV27 to TRBJ1-2; 8 bases are shared with TRBD1. The V gene's germline CDR1 is MNHEY and CDR2 SMNVEV (reference sequence). The CDR3 is made up of 15 amino acids. Unmatched junction bases numbered 7, after V lost 6 bases and J lost 1 base. CDR3 nucleotides: TGTGCCAGCAGAGGGACAGGAAGGAATAACTATGGCTACACCTTC. Protein sequence: CASRGTGRNNYGYTF.

The gene calls are TRBV29-1 and TRBJ2-1, with D possibly being TRBD1 (6 bases). Germline CDR1 SQVTM, CDR2 ANQGSEA. The CDR3 has 15 residues. V shed 1 base and J shed 1 base, with 11 bases lying between them. CDR3 in DNA: TGCAGCGTTGAAGGACAGGAGAATTCCTACAATGAGCAGTTCTTC. Its translation: CSVEGQENSYNEQFF.